This is a list of T cell receptor beta chains from one sample in a study of cytomegalovirus exposure and HLA in healthy donors. Clones were read by immunoSEQ multiplex PCR, and TCRdb kept only the in-frame ones, dropping some. The sample holds about 110,000 clones, about 76% seen once. Sequenced input: PBMCs. These receptors were taken from a woman aged 25-40 years in good health and CMV-seronegative. Each CDR3 is given without its conserved first and last residue.

>TRBJ2-6|TRBV9
ASSVFSSSGANVLT
>TRBJ2-3|TRBV5-1
ASSLWGPRAQY
>TRBJ2-1|TRBV29-1
SVVPSGRAYNEQF
>TRBJ2-3|TRBV19
ASQREITDTQY
>TRBJ2-2|TRBV7-2
ASSLAVYNTGELF
>TRBJ1-3|TRBV5-5
ASSLAVYSSGNTIY
>TRBJ1-1|TRBV10-3
AISESGARAENTEAF
>TRBJ2-3|TRBV19
ASSIDGLAGDTQY
>NA|TRBV19
ASSSGQGPAYEQY
>TRBJ1-5|TRBV27
ASRPDRLNQPQH
>TRBJ2-7|TRBV9
ASSETGSGSYEQY
>TRBJ2-5|TRBV7-9
ASSLRQDETQY
>TRBJ2-3|TRBV13
ASSLVRGGTSGSVDTQY
>TRBJ2-2|TRBV18
ASSPLFWGSPGELF
>TRBJ2-3|TRBV5-6
ASREAGGTSGNTQY
>TRBJ1-4|TRBV19
ASSIRDRSKKAEKLF
>TRBJ2-4|TRBV5-8
ASSFGGLRNIQY
>TRBJ2-3|TRBV7-2
ASSPLMGLYPY
>TRBJ1-2|TRBV7-9
ASSFTGDRGYT
>TRBJ2-7|TRBV5-6
ASSPPGTGAYEQY
>TRBJ1-1|TRBV5-5
ASSPVVRNTEAF
>TRBJ1-2|TRBV9
ASSSRTGDYGYT
>TRBJ2-2|TRBV9
ASSRGNTGELF
>TRBJ2-5|TRBV7-6
ASSFRQRPLD
>TRBJ2-1|TRBV7-9
ASSKLAGAYNEQF
>TRBJ2-7|TRBV19
ASSTEAGISYEQY
>TRBJ1-2|TRBV19
ASSFGTDVGGYT
>TRBJ2-1|TRBV7-2
ASSLGYASYNEQF
>TRBJ2-7|TRBV28
ASSFRTTSYEQY
>TRBJ1-2|TRBV19
ASSRQIDYGYT
>TRBJ2-5|TRBV5-6
ASTPGLAGDHGETQY
>TRBJ2-6|TRBV6-5
ASSPPHSGANVLT
>TRBJ2-3|TRBV29-1
SVVGGGASDTQY
>TRBJ2-3|TRBV10-3
AAIRDRGADTQY
>TRBJ1-4|TRBV19
ASSTTGIPNEKLF
>TRBJ2-5|TRBV6-1
ASSEGLAGPQETQY
>TRBJ1-5|TRBV6-6
ASSYSGAGNQPQH
>TRBJ2-3|TRBV30
AWMVLAGGVSTDTQY